Listed below are T cell receptor beta chains from one sample, sequenced in a study of shared clonotypes between healthy human individuals. The protocol was immunoSEQ multiplex PCR, while the TCRdb copy is restricted to in-frame clones and leaves out a portion. The repertoire holds about 750,000 clones, with roughly 92% as singletons. The sequenced sample consisted of naive CD8+ T cells sorted from blood. These receptors came from a man aged 25 to 40 in good health. CDR3s include the opening cysteine and the closing phenylalanine or tryptophan. Clone size is not always given. Where it is, it says once, few, many or a class for expanded clones.

CDR3: CASSSSSLAIEQFF; J: TRBJ2-1; V: TRBV11-2; size: -
CDR3: CASSWTGNQPQHF; J: TRBJ1-5; V: TRBV7-2; size: few
CDR3: CASSSGLAGGFDYEQFF; J: TRBJ2-1; V: TRBV27; size: -
CDR3: CASSYSGTSSYNEQFF; J: TRBJ2-1; V: TRBV6-5; size: -
CDR3: CASSHAGTSGRETQYF; J: TRBJ2-5; V: TRBV4-1; size: -
CDR3: CASDNAETQYF; J: TRBJ2-5; V: TRBV2; size: -
CDR3: CASSYGTATNEKLFF; J: TRBJ1-4; V: TRBV6-5; size: -
CDR3: CASSFAGDNEKLFF; J: TRBJ1-4; V: TRBV27; size: -
CDR3: CASSFRGGDYGYTF; J: TRBJ1-2; V: TRBV28; size: -
CDR3: CASSRTGGDYGYTF; J: TRBJ1-2; V: TRBV28; size: -
CDR3: CASSPSGGQETQYF; J: TRBJ2-5; V: TRBV7-3; size: -
CDR3: CASSHATGVDYGYTF; J: TRBJ1-2; V: TRBV4-1; size: -
CDR3: CASTELADLYEQYF; J: TRBJ2-7; V: TRBV28; size: -
CDR3: CASGTPSTDTQYF; J: TRBJ2-3; V: TRBV9; size: -
CDR3: CASSWGRSSYEQYF; J: TRBJ2-7; V: TRBV27; size: -
CDR3: CASTPSRADSNQPQHF; J: TRBJ1-5; V: TRBV7-8; size: -
CDR3: CASSSRAAENTEAFF; J: TRBJ1-1; V: TRBV7-9; size: -
CDR3: CASATHSGLAGDTQYF; J: TRBJ2-3; V: TRBV19; size: -
CDR3: CASSLGAGGDNEQFF; J: TRBJ2-1; V: TRBV13; size: -
CDR3: CASSPTGIGQPQHF; J: TRBJ1-5; V: TRBV27; size: -
CDR3: CASRSLPDFRVRGSNQPQHF; J: TRBJ1-5; V: TRBV11-3; size: -
CDR3: CASSQGPPDSRYTGELFF; J: TRBJ2-2; V: TRBV4-1; size: -
CDR3: CASSSGLNSYEQYF; J: TRBJ2-7; V: TRBV7-2; size: -
CDR3: CSVEDPGLATNEQYF; J: TRBJ2-7; V: TRBV29-1; size: -
CDR3: CASSLWDATDTQYF; J: TRBJ2-3; V: TRBV7-9; size: -
CDR3: CASSPTGGATYEQYF; J: TRBJ2-7; V: TRBV11-2; size: -
CDR3: CASSSPGLPEQFF; J: TRBJ2-1; V: TRBV7-9; size: -
CDR3: CASSSGRGTGNTIYF; J: TRBJ1-3; V: TRBV5-1; size: few
CDR3: CASSSGLAGEEETQYF; J: TRBJ2-5; V: TRBV5-1; size: -
CDR3: CASSPGPLRYEQYF; J: TRBJ2-7; V: TRBV27; size: -
CDR3: CASSPRTGRFADTQYF; J: TRBJ2-3; V: TRBV28; size: once
CDR3: CASSPLVPAGEPNEQYF; J: TRBJ2-7; V: TRBV28; size: once
CDR3: CASSESPSHLPYQETQYF; J: TRBJ2-5; V: TRBV10-2; size: -
CDR3: CSSSDGPPEAFF; J: TRBJ1-1; V: TRBV29-1; size: -
CDR3: CASRSWTVTNEKLFF; J: TRBJ1-4; V: TRBV10-1; size: -
CDR3: CASSQDPSGGTDTQYF; J: TRBJ2-3; V: TRBV4-1; size: -
CDR3: CASSLPPGQGAFFPYEQYF; J: TRBJ2-7; V: TRBV11-2; size: -
CDR3: CASSGPTVNEQFF; J: TRBJ2-1; V: TRBV9; size: -
CDR3: CAINRDQSSYEQYF; J: TRBJ2-7; V: TRBV6-6; size: -
CDR3: CASTGQGTTGELFF; J: TRBJ2-2; V: TRBV2; size: few
CDR3: CASSLDGQGAYGYTF; J: TRBJ1-2; V: TRBV7-9; size: -
CDR3: CASSHLLGLAAYNEQFF; J: TRBJ2-1; V: TRBV27; size: -
CDR3: CASSLKARTTDTQYF; J: TRBJ2-3; V: TRBV27; size: -
CDR3: CASTLRENTEAFF; J: TRBJ1-1; V: TRBV9; size: -
CDR3: CASSLSTGFYEQYF; J: TRBJ2-7; V: TRBV27; size: -
CDR3: CAISDSEGQGTETQYF; J: TRBJ2-5; V: TRBV10-3; size: once
CDR3: CSVDVVGSGQGPYEQYF; J: TRBJ2-7; V: TRBV29-1; size: -
CDR3: CASSQEPSYEQYF; J: TRBJ2-7; V: TRBV14; size: -
CDR3: CASSLRGNTEAFF; J: TRBJ1-1; V: TRBV5-6; size: -
CDR3: CASREAGEYEQYF; J: TRBJ2-7; V: TRBV27; size: -
CDR3: CASSFGMEQFF; J: TRBJ2-1; V: TRBV28; size: few
CDR3: CAIRDNPYEQYF; J: TRBJ2-7; V: TRBV6-5; size: -
CDR3: CAIQDGASYEQYF; J: TRBJ2-7; V: TRBV6-1; size: -
CDR3: CASSRTGGRREKAFF; J: TRBJ1-1; V: TRBV7-9; size: -